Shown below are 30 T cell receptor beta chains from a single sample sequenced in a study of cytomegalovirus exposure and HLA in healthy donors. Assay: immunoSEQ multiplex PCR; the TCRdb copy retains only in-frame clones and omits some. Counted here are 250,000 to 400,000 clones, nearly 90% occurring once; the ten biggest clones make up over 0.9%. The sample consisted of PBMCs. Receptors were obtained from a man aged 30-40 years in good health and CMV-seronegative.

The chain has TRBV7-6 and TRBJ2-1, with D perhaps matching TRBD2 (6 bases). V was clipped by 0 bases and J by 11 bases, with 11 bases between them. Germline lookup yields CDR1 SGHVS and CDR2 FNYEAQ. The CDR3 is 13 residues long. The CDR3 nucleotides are TGTGCCAGCAGCTTAGCGGTAGCGGAAAAGCAGTTCTTC. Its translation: CASSLAVAEKQFF.

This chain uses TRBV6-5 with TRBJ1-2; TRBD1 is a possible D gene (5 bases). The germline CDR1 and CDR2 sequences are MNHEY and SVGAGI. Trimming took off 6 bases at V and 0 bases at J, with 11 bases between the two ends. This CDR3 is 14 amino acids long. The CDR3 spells CASSPGLSNYGYTF. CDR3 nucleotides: TGTGCCAGCAGCCCAGGGCTCTCTAACTATGGCTACACCTTC.

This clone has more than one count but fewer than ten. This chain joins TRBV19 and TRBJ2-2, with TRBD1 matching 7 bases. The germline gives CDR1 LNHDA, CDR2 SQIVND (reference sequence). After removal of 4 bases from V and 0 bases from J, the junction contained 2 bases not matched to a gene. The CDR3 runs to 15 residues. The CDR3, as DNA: TGTGCCAGTAGTACGGGGACAGCGAACACCGGGGAGCTGTTTTTT. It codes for CASSTGTANTGELFF.

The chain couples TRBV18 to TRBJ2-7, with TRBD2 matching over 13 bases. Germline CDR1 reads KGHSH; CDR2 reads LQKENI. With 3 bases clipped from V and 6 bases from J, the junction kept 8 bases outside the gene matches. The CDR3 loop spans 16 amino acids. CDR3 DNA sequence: TGTGCCAGCTCACCGACACCCGGGACTAGCGGGGCCGAGCAGTACTTC. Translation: CASSPTPGTSGAEQYF. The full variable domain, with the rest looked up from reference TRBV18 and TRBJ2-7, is NAGVMQNPRHLVRRRGQEARLRCSPMKGHSHVYWYRQLPEEGLKFMVYLQKENIIDESGMPKERFSAEFPKEGPSILRIQQVVRGDSAAYFCASSPTPGTSGAEQYFGPGTRLTVT.

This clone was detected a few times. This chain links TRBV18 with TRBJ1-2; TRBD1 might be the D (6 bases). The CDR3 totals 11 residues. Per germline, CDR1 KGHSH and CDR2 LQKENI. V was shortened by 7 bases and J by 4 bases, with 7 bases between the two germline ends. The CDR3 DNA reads TGTGCCAGCTGGGGGCTCTATGGCTACACCTTC. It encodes CASWGLYGYTF.

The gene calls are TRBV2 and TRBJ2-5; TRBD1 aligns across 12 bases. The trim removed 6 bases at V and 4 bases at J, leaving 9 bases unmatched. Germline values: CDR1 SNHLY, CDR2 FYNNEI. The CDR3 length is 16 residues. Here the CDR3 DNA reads TGTGCCAGCAGGCATGGGGGACAGGGGGCAGGAGAGACCCAGTACTTC. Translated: CASRHGGQGAGETQYF.

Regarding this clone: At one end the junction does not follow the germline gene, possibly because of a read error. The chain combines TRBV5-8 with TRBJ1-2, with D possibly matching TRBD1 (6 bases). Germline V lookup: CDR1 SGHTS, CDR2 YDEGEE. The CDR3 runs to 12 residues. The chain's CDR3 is CASILRGYGYTF. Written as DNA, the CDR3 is TGTGCCAGCATCTTGAGGGGGTATGGCTACACCTTC.

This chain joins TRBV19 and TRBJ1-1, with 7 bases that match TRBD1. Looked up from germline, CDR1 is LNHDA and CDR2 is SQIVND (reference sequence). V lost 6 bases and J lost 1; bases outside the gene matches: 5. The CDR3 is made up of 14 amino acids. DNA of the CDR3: TGTGCCAGTAGGTCCGGGACAGAGAACACTGAAGCTTTCTTT. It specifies CASRSGTENTEAFF.

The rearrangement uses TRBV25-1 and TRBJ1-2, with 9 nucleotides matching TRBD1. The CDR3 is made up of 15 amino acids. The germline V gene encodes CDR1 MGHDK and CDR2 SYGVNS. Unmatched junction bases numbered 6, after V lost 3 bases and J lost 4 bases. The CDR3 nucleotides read TGTGCCAGCAGTGACCCCGACAGGGGGGGCTATGGCTACACCTTC. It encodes CASSDPDRGGYGYTF.

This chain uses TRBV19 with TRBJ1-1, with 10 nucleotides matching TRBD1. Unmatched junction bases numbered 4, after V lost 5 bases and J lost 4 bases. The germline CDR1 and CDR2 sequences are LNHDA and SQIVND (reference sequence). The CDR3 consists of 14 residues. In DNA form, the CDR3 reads TGTGCCAGTAGTGAGGGACAGGGGAGCACTGAAGCTTTCTTT. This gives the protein CASSEGQGSTEAFF.

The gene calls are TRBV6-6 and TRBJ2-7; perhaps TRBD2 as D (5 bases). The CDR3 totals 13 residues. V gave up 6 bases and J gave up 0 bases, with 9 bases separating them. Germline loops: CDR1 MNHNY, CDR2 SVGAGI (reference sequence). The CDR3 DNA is TGTGCCAGCAGAATAGGGAGCTCCTACGAGCAGTACTTC. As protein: CASRIGSSYEQYF.

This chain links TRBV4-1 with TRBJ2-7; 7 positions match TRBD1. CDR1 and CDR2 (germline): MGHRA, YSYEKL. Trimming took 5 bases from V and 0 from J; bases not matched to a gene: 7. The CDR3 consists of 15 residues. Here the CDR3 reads CASSFLWDSSYEQYF. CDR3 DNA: TGCGCCAGCAGCTTTCTCTGGGACAGCTCCTACGAGCAGTACTTC.

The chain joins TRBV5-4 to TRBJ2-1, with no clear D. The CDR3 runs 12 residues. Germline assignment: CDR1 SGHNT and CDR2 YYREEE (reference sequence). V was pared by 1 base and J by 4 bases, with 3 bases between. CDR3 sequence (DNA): TGTGCCAGCAGCTTGTCTTACAATGAGCAGTTCTTC. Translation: CASSLSYNEQFF.

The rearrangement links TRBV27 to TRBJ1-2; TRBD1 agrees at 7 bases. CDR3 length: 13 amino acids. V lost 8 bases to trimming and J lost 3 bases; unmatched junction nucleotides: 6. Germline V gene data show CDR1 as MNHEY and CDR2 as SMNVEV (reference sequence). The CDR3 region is CASRGTAHYGYTF. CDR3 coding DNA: TGTGCCAGCCGCGGGACAGCGCACTATGGCTACACCTTC.

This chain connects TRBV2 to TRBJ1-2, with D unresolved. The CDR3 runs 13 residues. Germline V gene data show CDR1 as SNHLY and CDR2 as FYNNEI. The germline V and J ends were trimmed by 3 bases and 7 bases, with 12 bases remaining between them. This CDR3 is CASSDEGIGGYTF. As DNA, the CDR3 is TGTGCCAGCAGTGATGAGGGAATAGGTGGCTACACCTTC.

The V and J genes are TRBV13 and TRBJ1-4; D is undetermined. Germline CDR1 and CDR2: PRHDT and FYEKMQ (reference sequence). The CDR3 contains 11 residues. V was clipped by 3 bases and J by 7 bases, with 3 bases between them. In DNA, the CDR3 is TGTGCCAGCAGCTTCGGTGAAAAACTGTTTTTT. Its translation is CASSFGEKLFF.

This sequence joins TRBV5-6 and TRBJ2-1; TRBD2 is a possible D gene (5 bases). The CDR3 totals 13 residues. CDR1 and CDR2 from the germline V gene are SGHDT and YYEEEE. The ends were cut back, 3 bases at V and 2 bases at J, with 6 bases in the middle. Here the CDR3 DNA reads TGTGCCAGCAGCTACGGGACCTACAATGAGCAGTTCTTC. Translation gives CASSYGTYNEQFF.

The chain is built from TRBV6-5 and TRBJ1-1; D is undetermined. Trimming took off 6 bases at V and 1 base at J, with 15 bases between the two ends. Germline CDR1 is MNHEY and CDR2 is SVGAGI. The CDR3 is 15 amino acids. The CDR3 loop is CASRQHPGGNTEAFF. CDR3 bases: TGTGCCAGCAGACAACATCCAGGAGGGAACACTGAAGCTTTCTTT.

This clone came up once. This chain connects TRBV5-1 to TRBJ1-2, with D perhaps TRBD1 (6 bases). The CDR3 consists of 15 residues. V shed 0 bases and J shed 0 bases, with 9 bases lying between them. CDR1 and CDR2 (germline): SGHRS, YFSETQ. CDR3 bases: TGCGCCAGCAGCTTGGTGACAGGAGCTAACTATGGCTACACCTTC. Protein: CASSLVTGANYGYTF.

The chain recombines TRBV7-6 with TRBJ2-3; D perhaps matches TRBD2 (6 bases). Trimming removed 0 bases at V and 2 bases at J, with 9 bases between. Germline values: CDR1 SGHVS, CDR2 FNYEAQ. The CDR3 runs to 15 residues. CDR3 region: CASSLARTITDTQYF. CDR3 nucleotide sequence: TGTGCCAGCAGCTTAGCCCGGACTATCACAGATACGCAGTATTTT.

The CDR3 region is CASRSVPVEAFF. CDR3 DNA: TGTGCCAGCAGATCCGTGCCAGTTGAAGCTTTCTTT. The chain combines TRBV6-6 with TRBJ1-1; D call uncertain. CDR1 and CDR2 from the germline V gene are MNHNY and SVGAGI (reference sequence). V lost 6 bases to trimming and J lost 7 bases, with 12 bases between them. The length of the CDR3 is 12 residues.

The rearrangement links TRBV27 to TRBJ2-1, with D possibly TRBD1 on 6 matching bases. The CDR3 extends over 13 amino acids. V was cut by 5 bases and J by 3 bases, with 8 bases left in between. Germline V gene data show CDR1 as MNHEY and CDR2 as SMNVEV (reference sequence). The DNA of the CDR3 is TGTGCCAGCAGTCTGGACAGCTACAATGAGCAGTTCTTC. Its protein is CASSLDSYNEQFF.

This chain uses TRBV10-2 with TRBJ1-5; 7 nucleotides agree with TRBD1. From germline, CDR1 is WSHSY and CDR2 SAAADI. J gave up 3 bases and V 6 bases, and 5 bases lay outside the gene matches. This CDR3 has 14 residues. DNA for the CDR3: TGCGCCAGCAGCCCCACAGGGGTCAATCAGCCCCAGCATTTT. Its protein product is CASSPTGVNQPQHF.

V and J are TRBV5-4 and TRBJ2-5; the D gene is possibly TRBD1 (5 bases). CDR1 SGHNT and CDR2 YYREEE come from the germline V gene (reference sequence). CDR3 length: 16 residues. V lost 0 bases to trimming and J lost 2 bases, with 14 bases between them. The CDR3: CASSLGQGAGQETQYF. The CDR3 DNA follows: TGTGCCAGCAGCTTGGGACAAGGGGCAGGTCAAGAGACCCAGTACTTC.

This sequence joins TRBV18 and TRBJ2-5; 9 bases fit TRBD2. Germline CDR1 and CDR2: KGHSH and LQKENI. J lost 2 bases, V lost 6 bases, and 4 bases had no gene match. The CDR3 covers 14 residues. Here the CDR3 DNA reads TGTGCCAGCTCTCGCGGGGGGGCACAAGAGACCCAGTACTTC. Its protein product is CASSRGGAQETQYF.

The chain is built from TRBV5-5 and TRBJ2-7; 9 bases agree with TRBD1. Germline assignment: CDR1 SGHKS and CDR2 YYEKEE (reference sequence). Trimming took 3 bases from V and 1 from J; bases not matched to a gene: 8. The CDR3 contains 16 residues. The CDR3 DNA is TGTGCCAGCAGCTCCCATGGGACAGGGAATTCCTACGAGCAGTACTTC. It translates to CASSSHGTGNSYEQYF.

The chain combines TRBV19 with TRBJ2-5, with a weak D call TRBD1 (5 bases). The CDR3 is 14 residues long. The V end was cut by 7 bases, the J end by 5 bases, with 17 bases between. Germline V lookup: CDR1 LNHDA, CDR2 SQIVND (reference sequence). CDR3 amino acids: CASKLEGAGETQYF. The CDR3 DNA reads TGTGCCAGTAAACTGGAAGGGGCTGGGGAGACCCAGTACTTC.

CDR3 sequence reads: CASSPGGVNKYEQYF. The CDR3 region has the DNA TGTGCCAGCTCACCAGGGGGCGTCAATAAGTACGAGCAGTACTTC. The chain recombines TRBV18 with TRBJ2-7, with D maybe TRBD1 (6 bases). The germline V gene has CDR1 KGHSH and CDR2 LQKENI. The CDR3 runs 15 residues. Trimming removed 2 bases from V and 4 bases from J, with 15 bases in between.

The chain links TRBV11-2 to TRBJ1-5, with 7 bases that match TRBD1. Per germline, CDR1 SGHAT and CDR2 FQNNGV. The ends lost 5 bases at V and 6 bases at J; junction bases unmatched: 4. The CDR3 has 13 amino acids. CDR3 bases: TGTGCCAGCAGCCCAGAGGGGGCTCAGCCCCAGCATTTT. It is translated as CASSPEGAQPQHF.

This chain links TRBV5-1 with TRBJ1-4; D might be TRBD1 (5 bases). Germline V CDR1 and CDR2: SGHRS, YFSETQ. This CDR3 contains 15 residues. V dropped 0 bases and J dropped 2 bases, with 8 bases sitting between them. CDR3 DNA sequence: TGCGCCAGCAGCTTGGCCGCAGGGACTAATGAAAAACTGTTTTTT. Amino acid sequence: CASSLAAGTNEKLFF.